This T cell receptor (beta chain) was retrieved from a study of shared clonotypes between healthy human individuals. Findings and limits, study-wide: An effect of sequencing depth on clonotype sharing among donors was expected.

Libraries were prepared by immunoSEQ multiplex PCR; TCRdb keeps only in-frame clonotypes and omits some of them. The table shows some 740,000 clones, with almost 95% occurring only once. The naive CD8 population came from CD45RO-negative cells selected for CCR7, without terminally differentiated effector memory CD45RA+ cells. Per the germline V gene, CDR1 is MNHNY and CDR2 is SVGAGI (reference sequence). V dropped 3 bases and J dropped 6 bases, with 15 bases sitting between them. This CDR3 has 15 residues. With regard to this clone: Its antigen is unknown.

The chain joins TRBV6-6 to TRBJ2-1; a weak D match, TRBD2 (7 bases). The sequence came from a man in his thirties or forties in good health. Sequencing input: naive CD8+ T cells sorted from blood. CDR3 amino acids: CASSYRGGPSNEQFF. The CDR3 DNA sequence: TGTGCCAGCAGTTATAGGGGGGGCCCTAGCAATGAGCAGTTCTTC.